This entry lists 11 T cell receptor beta chains sequenced from one sample in a study of cytomegalovirus exposure and HLA in healthy donors. The PCR was carried out with 60 Vbeta primers and 13 Jbeta primers. The assay was immunoSEQ multiplex PCR, and TCRdb's table has in-frame clones only and misses some. This sample's table reports 100,000 to 150,000 clones. What was sequenced was PBMCs. The receptors were sampled from a man aged 18 to 29 in good health and CMV-seronegative.

The genes are TRBV21-1 and TRBJ2-7; TRBD2, the D gene given by the table, was not confirmed from the DNA. TRBV21-1 is reported as a pseudogene. CDR3 size: 11 residues. The CDR3 nucleotides read TGTGCCATGGGAGACTCCTACGAGCAGTACTTC. Translation gives CAMGDSYEQYF.

The J gene is TRBJ1-2, the V gene TRBV6-5, with D maybe TRBD1 (6 bases). V shed 2 bases and J shed 1 base, with 11 bases lying between them. The CDR3 is made up of 15 amino acids. Germline V lookup: CDR1 MNHEY, CDR2 SVGAGI. The CDR3 region is CASSYRDTSNYGYTF. CDR3 bases: TGTGCCAGCAGTTACCGGGACACCAGTAACTATGGCTACACCTTC.

This chain uses TRBV5-6 with TRBJ2-3, with D tentatively TRBD1 (6 bases). CDR1 and CDR2 from the germline V gene are SGHDT and YYEEEE. The CDR3 is made up of 16 amino acids. V gave up 3 bases and J gave up 3 bases, with 17 bases separating them. CDR3 bases: TGTGCCAGCAGCTACCAGAAGGGACATCTGACAGATACGCAGTATTTT. It specifies CASSYQKGHLTDTQYF. The whole variable domain, remainder taken from reference TRBV5-6 and TRBJ2-3, is DAGVTQSPTHLIKTRGQQVTLRCSPKSGHDTVSWYQQALGQGPQFIFQYYEEEERQRGNFPDRFSGHQFPNYSSELNVNALLLGDSALYLCASSYQKGHLTDTQYFGPGTRLTVL.

V usage is TRBV4-1 and J usage is TRBJ2-5; 13 nucleotides match TRBD2. J lost 4 bases, V lost 1 base, and 3 bases had no gene match. This CDR3 is 16 amino acids long. Germline CDR1 and CDR2: MGHRA and YSYEKL. CDR3 nucleotide sequence: TGCGCCAGCAGCCAAGTCGGACTAGCGGGAGCAGAGACCCAGTACTTC. Translated, it gives CASSQVGLAGAETQYF.

The V call is TRBV30, the J call TRBJ2-5; TRBD1 aligns across 8 bases. Looked up from germline, CDR1 is GTSNPN and CDR2 is SVGIG (reference sequence). The CDR3 covers 11 residues. Trimming at V came to 3 bases and at J to 8 bases, leaving 2 bases not matched to a gene. The CDR3: CAWRQGVTQYF. DNA for the CDR3: TGTGCCTGGAGACAGGGGGTAACCCAGTACTTC.

This rearrangement joins TRBV29-1 to TRBJ2-7; tentative D call: TRBD1 (5 bases). The CDR3 length is 14 residues. Trimming shortened V by 6 bases and J by 5 bases, and 20 bases separated the two germline ends. Germline-derived CDR1 and CDR2 are SQVTM and ANQGSEA. The CDR3 sequence is CSVRPRAPQHEQYF. The CDR3 coding sequence is TGCAGCGTACGTCCCAGGGCCCCCCAACACGAGCAGTACTTC.

J is TRBJ2-2 and V is TRBV7-8; TRBD1 agrees at 9 bases. Germline V gives CDR1 SGHVS, CDR2 FQNEAQ. Germline trimming cut 4 bases from V and 6 bases from J; bases unmatched to any gene: 9. This CDR3 spans 16 amino acids. CDR3 bases: TGTGCCAGCAGCTCATCCGGGACAGGGTGGTCCGGGGAGCTGTTTTTT. Translation gives CASSSSGTGWSGELFF.

The chain joins TRBV10-2 to TRBJ2-2; 7 bases map to TRBD1. The CDR3 spans 14 residues. Germline CDR1 is WSHSY and CDR2 is SAAADI. The junction had 3 bases not matched to a gene; V was cut back by 1 base and J by 7 bases. For the CDR3, the DNA is TGCGCCAGCAGTGAGTTAACAGGGGTCGGGGAGCTGTTTTTT. This encodes CASSELTGVGELFF.

The V and J genes are TRBV5-1 and TRBJ1-1; possibly TRBD1 for D (5 bases). This CDR3 has 14 amino acids. Trimming stripped 0 bases from V and 1 base from J, with 7 bases between. Germline V CDR1 and CDR2: SGHRS, YFSETQ. In nucleotides, the CDR3 is TGCGCCAGCAGCTTGGACAGGCAGAACACTGAAGCTTTCTTT. Translated, it gives CASSLDRQNTEAFF.

The V gene is TRBV7-8, the J gene TRBJ2-7; D is perhaps TRBD2 (6 bases). Germline V CDR1 and CDR2: SGHVS, FQNEAQ. CDR3 length: 15 residues. V lost 1 base to trimming and J lost 2 bases, with 12 bases between them. CDR3 DNA: TGTGCCAGCAGCTTAGGGAGGGGAAGGGCCTACGAGCAGTACTTC. As protein: CASSLGRGRAYEQYF.

The chain joins TRBV7-8 to TRBJ2-3; 11 nucleotides agree with TRBD2. Germline CDR1 SGHVS, CDR2 FQNEAQ. CDR3 length: 17 residues. V lost 4 bases and J lost 5; bases outside the gene matches: 11. CDR3 bases: TGTGCCAGCAGCTCCCTCTCCGGGACTAGCGGAGGAGATACGCAGTATTTT. This gives the protein CASSSLSGTSGGDTQYF.